This T cell receptor beta chain was recorded in a study of shared clonotypes between healthy human individuals. TCRdb keeps only in-frame clones here, not all; method: immunoSEQ multiplex PCR. This sample has about 2,200,000 clones; about 93% occur once, and the top ten carry more than 1.5%. The naive CD8 fraction comprised CD45RO-negative cells positively selected for CCR7 and excluded terminally differentiated effector memory CD45RA+ cells. Germline V gene sequence: CDR1 SGHTA, CDR2 FQGTGA. Trimming pared 0 bases from V and 4 bases from J, leaving 16 bases between. This CDR3 contains 16 residues. The specimen sequenced was naive CD8+ T cells from PBMCs. This chain connects TRBV7-3 to TRBJ2-7; D is possibly TRBD1 or TRBD2 (6 bases each). This TCR derives from a young man in good health. Some clones in this sample may be carry-over from other donors' samples. Written as DNA, the CDR3 is TGTGCCAGCAGCTTAACTCTAAGGGGGGAGAGATACGAGCAGTACTTC. It translates to CASSLTLRGERYEQYF.